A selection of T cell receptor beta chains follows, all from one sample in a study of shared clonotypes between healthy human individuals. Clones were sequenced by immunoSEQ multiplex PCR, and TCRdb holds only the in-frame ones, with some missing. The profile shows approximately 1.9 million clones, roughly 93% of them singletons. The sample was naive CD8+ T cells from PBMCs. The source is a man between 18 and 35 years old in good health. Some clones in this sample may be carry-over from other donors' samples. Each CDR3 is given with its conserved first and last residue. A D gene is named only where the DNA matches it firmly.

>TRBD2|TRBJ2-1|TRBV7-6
TGTGCCAGCAGCTCGGGACTAGCGGGAGGGAAGTTCTTC
CASSSGLAGGKFF
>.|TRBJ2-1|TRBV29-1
TGCAGCGTCAAAACTAGTTTTTGGGAGCAGTTCTTC
CSVKTSFWEQFF
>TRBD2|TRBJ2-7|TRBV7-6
TGTGCCAGCAGCTTTGGGCTAGCGGGGTACTACGAGCAGTACTTC
CASSFGLAGYYEQYF
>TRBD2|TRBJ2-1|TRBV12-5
TGTGCTAGTGGTTTGGGACTAGCGGGAGGGTGGAATGAGCAGTTCTTC
CASGLGLAGGWNEQFF
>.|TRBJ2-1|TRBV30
TGTGCCTGGAGTACGGGACTCCCTGTGGGTGAGCAGTTCTTC
CAWSTGLPVGEQFF
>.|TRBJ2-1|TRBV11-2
TGTGCCAGCAGCCACCGGGACGGATCTTACAATGAGCAGTTCTTC
CASSHRDGSYNEQFF
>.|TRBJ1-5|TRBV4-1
TGCGCCAGCAGCCAAGAGAGGGCTCAGCCCCAGCATTTT
CASSQERAQPQHF
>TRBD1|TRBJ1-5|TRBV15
TGTGCCACCAGGGACAGGGGTCAGCCCCAGCATTTT
CATRDRGQPQHF
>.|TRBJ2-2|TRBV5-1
TGCGCCAGCAGCCCGACCGGCACCGGGGAGCTGTTTTTT
CASSPTGTGELFF
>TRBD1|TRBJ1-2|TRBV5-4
TGTGCCAGCACCCCTGGGGGACAGATCGGCTATGGCTACACCTTC
CASTPGGQIGYGYTF